A selection of T cell receptor beta chains follows, all from one sample in a study of beta chain features in type 1 diabetes. The data were produced by immunoSEQ multiplex PCR, yet TCRdb's version contains in-frame clones alone and is incomplete. The sample holds 900,000 or so clones, roughly 16% seen once. Sequenced material: naive CD4+ T cells from blood. These TCRs come from a woman under 30 in good health. CDR3s include the opening cysteine and the closing phenylalanine or tryptophan. The order of the fields is clone size, V gene, J gene, D gene, CDR3 protein, CDR3 DNA. A D gene is named only where the DNA matches it firmly. Size tells how often a clone was seen (once, few, many) or the class of an expanded clone, and some rows leave it out.

few	TRBV6-6	TRBJ2-1	TRBD1	CASSYNRDRRYNEQFF	TGTGCCAGCAGTTACAACCGGGACAGGAGATACAATGAGCAGTTCTTC
NA	TRBV18	TRBJ1-2	NA	CASSTEKSYGYTF	TGTGCCAGCTCAACCGAAAAGTCGTATGGCTACACCTTC
NA	TRBV19	TRBJ1-5	NA	CASSIRDNHQPQHF	TGTGCCAGTAGTATAAGGGACAACCATCAGCCCCAGCATTTT
NA	TRBV2	TRBJ2-3	NA	CASTLGGGVTDTQYF	TGTGCCAGCACCCTGGGAGGGGGGGTCACAGATACGCAGTATTTT
few	TRBV4-2	TRBJ2-3	TRBD2	CASGGSNLDTQYF	TGTGCCAGCGGCGGGAGTAATTTAGATACGCAGTATTTT
NA	TRBV27	TRBJ2-1	TRBD2	CASSLSGRAANEQFF	TGTGCCAGCAGCTTAAGCGGGAGGGCGGCCAATGAGCAGTTCTTC
few	TRBV29-1	TRBJ2-3	TRBD1	CSVEPGTGEGTQYF	TGCAGCGTTGAACCCGGGACAGGGGAAGGTACGCAGTATTTT
NA	TRBV28	TRBJ2-5	NA	CASSGAAAVQETQYF	TGTGCCAGCAGTGGGGCAGCAGCCGTACAAGAGACCCAGTACTTC
few	TRBV6-5	TRBJ1-2	NA	CASSYDGSYGYTF	TGTGCCAGCAGTTACGATGGGAGCTATGGCTACACCTTC
NA	TRBV29-1	TRBJ2-2	NA	CSGGISSTGELFF	TGCAGCGGTGGGATCTCGTCCACCGGGGAGCTGTTTTTT
NA	TRBV27	TRBJ2-2	NA	CASRNRLNTGELFF	TGTGCCAGCCGAAATCGGTTGAACACCGGGGAGCTGTTTTTT
NA	TRBV5-1	TRBJ2-7	NA	CASSQTGTTYEQYF	TGCGCCAGCAGCCAAACCGGGACAACCTACGAGCAGTACTTC
NA	TRBV6-1	TRBJ2-3	NA	CASSERGFWVTDTQYF	TGTGCCAGCAGTGAAAGGGGCTTCTGGGTGACAGATACGCAGTATTTT
few	TRBV11-1	TRBJ2-2	TRBD2	CASSSRLAGSIGTGELFF	TGTGCCAGCAGCTCAAGACTAGCGGGGAGTATCGGCACCGGGGAGCTGTTTTTT
few	TRBV7-3	TRBJ2-2	NA	CASSGTGTPNTGELFF	TGTGCCAGCAGCGGAACAGGGACCCCCAACACCGGGGAGCTGTTTTTT
few	TRBV9	TRBJ2-7	NA	CASSIRDNSYEQYF	TGTGCCAGCAGCATCCGGGACAACTCCTACGAGCAGTACTTC
NA	TRBV7-3	TRBJ1-2	NA	CASSLTGPPQDYGYTF	TGTGCCAGCAGCTTAACGGGGCCGCCCCAGGACTATGGCTACACCTTC
NA	TRBV7-6	TRBJ1-1	NA	CASSLNVQRGRNTEAFF	TGTGCCAGCAGCTTAAACGTACAGCGGGGGCGGAACACTGAAGCTTTCTTT
few	TRBV15	TRBJ2-1	TRBD1	CATSRVQGRRNEQFF	TGTGCCACCAGCAGAGTACAGGGGAGACGGAATGAGCAGTTCTTC
NA	TRBV19	TRBJ2-2	TRBD1	CASSPGTGDAGELFF	TGTGCCAGTAGTCCGGGGACAGGGGACGCCGGGGAGCTGTTTTTT
few	TRBV6-6	TRBJ2-4	TRBD2	CASTVSSGENIQYF	TGTGCCAGCACCGTATCTAGCGGGGAAAACATTCAGTACTTC
few	TRBV5-1	TRBJ2-7	TRBD2	CASSPGRENSYEQYF	TGCGCCAGCAGCCCGGGGCGGGAGAACTCCTACGAGCAGTACTTC
NA	TRBV5-1	TRBJ2-5	TRBD2	CASSSLAEETQYF	TGCGCCAGCAGTAGTCTAGCGGAAGAGACCCAGTACTTC
NA	TRBV7-2	TRBJ2-1	TRBD2	CASSFVGGPLWNEQFF	TGTGCCAGCAGCTTTGTGGGAGGGCCTTTATGGAATGAGCAGTTCTTC
few	TRBV7-2	TRBJ2-3	NA	CASSFQDTQYF	TGTGCCAGCAGCTTCCAAGATACGCAGTATTTT
NA	TRBV28	TRBJ2-2	TRBD2	CASRVAGGPTGELFF	TGTGCCAGCAGGGTAGCGGGAGGGCCCACCGGGGAGCTGTTTTTT
NA	TRBV5-1	TRBJ2-1	TRBD2	CASSFGLAGGGEQFF	TGCGCCAGCAGCTTCGGACTAGCGGGAGGAGGCGAGCAGTTCTTC
few	TRBV4-2	TRBJ2-1	TRBD2	CASSQDIGLAGGILVNEQFF	TGTGCCAGCAGCCAAGATATCGGACTAGCGGGAGGGATATTGGTTAATGAGCAGTTCTTC
few	TRBV7-9	TRBJ1-1	NA	CASSLVSGSEAFF	TGTGCCAGCAGCTTAGTATCAGGGTCTGAAGCTTTCTTT
NA	TRBV5-1	TRBJ2-3	TRBD2	CASTKRHSSGRTDTQYF	TGCGCCAGCACAAAGAGACACTCTAGCGGGAGGACAGATACGCAGTATTTT
NA	TRBV29-1	TRBJ2-3	NA	CSVGSGTDTQYF	TGCAGCGTTGGCTCTGGGACAGATACGCAGTATTTT
NA	TRBV5-1	TRBJ2-5	TRBD2	CASSWSLAGDGTQYF	TGCGCCAGCAGCTGGTCTCTAGCGGGAGATGGGACCCAGTACTTC
few	TRBV10-3	TRBJ2-1	TRBD1	CAIREGTGVRDEQFF	TGTGCCATCAGGGAAGGGACAGGGGTTCGTGATGAGCAGTTCTTC
few	TRBV7-2	TRBJ2-7	TRBD2	CASSSSLAGPYEQYF	TGTGCCAGCAGCTCGTCACTAGCGGGTCCCTACGAGCAGTACTTC
NA	TRBV9	TRBJ1-6	NA	CASSVDVGYGSPLHF	TGTGCCAGCAGCGTAGATGTGGGGTACGGTTCACCCCTCCACTTT
few	TRBV7-2	TRBJ2-7	NA	CASSLSGTIDEQYF	TGTGCCAGCAGCTTATCCGGGACGATCGACGAGCAGTACTTC
few	TRBV9	TRBJ1-1	NA	CASSVVGGSEAFF	TGTGCCAGCAGCGTAGTGGGGGGCTCTGAAGCTTTCTTT
few	TRBV15	TRBJ2-7	NA	CATSRAGNEQYF	TGTGCCACCAGCAGAGCGGGTAACGAGCAGTACTTC
NA	TRBV14	TRBJ1-2	NA	CASARQPKVYGYTF	TGTGCCAGCGCCCGGCAGCCGAAGGTCTATGGCTACACCTTC
NA	TRBV5-6	TRBJ1-1	NA	CASFRGRNTEAFF	TGTGCCAGCTTCCGGGGCAGAAACACTGAAGCTTTCTTT
NA	TRBV4-2	TRBJ2-7	TRBD2	CASSQENSGSAYEQYF	TGTGCCAGCAGCCAAGAGAATAGCGGGAGCGCCTACGAGCAGTACTTC
few	TRBV5-1	TRBJ2-7	NA	CASSSGQTNEQYF	TGCGCCAGCAGCTCGGGACAAACTAACGAGCAGTACTTC
NA	TRBV20-1	TRBJ1-1	NA	CSARGTSEAFF	TGCAGTGCTAGAGGCACCAGTGAAGCTTTCTTT
few	TRBV18	TRBJ2-1	TRBD2	CASSPPGRASVYNEQFF	TGTGCCAGCTCACCACCGGGGAGGGCTAGCGTCTACAATGAGCAGTTCTTC
few	TRBV4-3	TRBJ2-7	TRBD2	CASSPLAGGREQYF	TGCGCCAGCAGCCCGCTAGCGGGAGGGCGCGAGCAGTACTTC
few	TRBV20-1	TRBJ2-5	NA	CSVPKSETQYF	TGCAGTGTCCCTAAATCGGAGACCCAGTACTTC
NA	TRBV10-3	TRBJ2-3	NA	CAISGSILPDTQYF	TGTGCCATCAGTGGTAGTATTCTCCCAGATACGCAGTATTTT
few	TRBV28	TRBJ2-5	TRBD2	CASSLPKRGIRQETQYF	TGTGCCAGCAGTTTACCCAAGCGGGGCATACGACAAGAGACCCAGTACTTC
few	TRBV28	TRBJ1-5	NA	CASKSANQPQHF	TGTGCCAGCAAAAGTGCCAATCAGCCCCAGCATTTT
NA	TRBV4-2	TRBJ2-5	NA	CASSQGAQETQYF	TGTGCCAGCAGCCAAGGGGCCCAAGAGACCCAGTACTTC
few	TRBV18	TRBJ2-1	TRBD2	CASSPATSGSAYNEQFF	TGTGCCAGCTCACCCGCGACTAGCGGGAGTGCCTACAATGAGCAGTTCTTC